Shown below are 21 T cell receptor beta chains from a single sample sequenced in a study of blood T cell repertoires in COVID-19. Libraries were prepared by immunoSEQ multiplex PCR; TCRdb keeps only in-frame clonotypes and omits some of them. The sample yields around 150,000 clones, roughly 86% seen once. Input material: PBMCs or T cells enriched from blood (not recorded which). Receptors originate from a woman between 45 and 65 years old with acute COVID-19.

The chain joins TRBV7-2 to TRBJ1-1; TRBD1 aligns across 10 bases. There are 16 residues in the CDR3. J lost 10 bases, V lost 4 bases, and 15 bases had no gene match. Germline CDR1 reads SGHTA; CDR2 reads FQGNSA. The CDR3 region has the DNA TGTGCCAGCAGCTCTAACACCGGGACAGGGGCTAAAGCAGCTTTCTTT. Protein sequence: CASSSNTGTGAKAAFF.

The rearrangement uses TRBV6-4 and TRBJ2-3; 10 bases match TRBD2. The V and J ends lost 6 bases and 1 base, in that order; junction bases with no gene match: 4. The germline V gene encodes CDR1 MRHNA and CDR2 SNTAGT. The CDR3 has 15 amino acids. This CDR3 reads CASSLLAGGTDTQYF. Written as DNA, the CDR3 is TGTGCCAGCAGCCTTCTAGCGGGAGGCACAGATACGCAGTATTTT.

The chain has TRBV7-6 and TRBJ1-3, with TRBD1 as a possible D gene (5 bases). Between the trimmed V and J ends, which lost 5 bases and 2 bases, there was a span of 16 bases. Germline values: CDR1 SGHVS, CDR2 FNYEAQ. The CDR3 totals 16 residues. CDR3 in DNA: TGTGCCAGCAGCGCCGACCCTCAGGGTGCTGGAAACACCATATATTTT. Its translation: CASSADPQGAGNTIYF.

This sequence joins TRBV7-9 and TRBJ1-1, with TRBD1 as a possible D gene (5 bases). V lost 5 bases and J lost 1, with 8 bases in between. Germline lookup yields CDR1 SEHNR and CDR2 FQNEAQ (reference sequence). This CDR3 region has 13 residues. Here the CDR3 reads CASSQGSNTEAFF. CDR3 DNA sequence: TGTGCCAGCAGCCAGGGTTCGAACACTGAAGCTTTCTTT.

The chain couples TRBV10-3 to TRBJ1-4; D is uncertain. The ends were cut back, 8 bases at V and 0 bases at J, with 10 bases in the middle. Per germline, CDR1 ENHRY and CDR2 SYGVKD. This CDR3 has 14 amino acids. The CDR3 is CAIREGTTNEKLFF. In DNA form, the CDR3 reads TGTGCCATCCGGGAGGGAACAACTAATGAAAAACTGTTTTTT.

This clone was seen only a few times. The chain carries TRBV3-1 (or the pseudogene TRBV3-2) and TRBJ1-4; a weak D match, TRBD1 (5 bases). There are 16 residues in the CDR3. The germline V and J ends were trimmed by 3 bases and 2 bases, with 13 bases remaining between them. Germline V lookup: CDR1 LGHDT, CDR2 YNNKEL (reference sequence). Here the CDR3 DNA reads TGTGCCAGCAGCCAGTCTCGGGGGTACACTAATGAAAAACTGTTTTTT. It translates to CASSQSRGYTNEKLFF.

CDR3 coding DNA: TGTGCCAGCAGTTTCCTGGGACAGGGGAGAGTCTTCACCTTC. It translates to CASSFLGQGRVFTF. The gene calls are TRBV28 and TRBJ1-2; TRBD1 aligns across 10 bases. V was pared by 3 bases and J by 13 bases, with 11 bases of the junction left unmatched. The CDR3 covers 14 residues. Germline V lookup: CDR1 MDHEN, CDR2 SYDVKM.

CDR3 nucleotide sequence: TGCAGCGTTTTAAGCGGGGTGAACACCGGGGAGCTGTTTTTT. It is translated as CSVLSGVNTGELFF. This chain links TRBV29-1 with TRBJ2-2; the match to TRBD2 covers 7 bases. CDR3 length: 14 amino acids. CDR1 SQVTM and CDR2 ANQGSEA come from the germline V gene. V was pared by 5 bases and J by 1 base, with 4 bases of the junction left unmatched.

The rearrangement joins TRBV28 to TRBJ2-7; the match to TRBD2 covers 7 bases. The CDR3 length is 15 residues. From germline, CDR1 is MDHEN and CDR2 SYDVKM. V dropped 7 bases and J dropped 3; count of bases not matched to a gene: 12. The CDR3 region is CASTPPSAGVYEQYF. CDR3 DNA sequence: TGTGCCAGCACCCCCCCCAGTGCGGGAGTCTACGAGCAGTACTTC. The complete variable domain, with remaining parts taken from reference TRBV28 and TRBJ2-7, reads DVKVTQSSRYLVKRTGEKVFLECVQDMDHENMFWYRQDPGLGLRLIYFSYDVKMKEKGDIPEGYSVSREKKERFSLILESASTNQTSMYLCASTPPSAGVYEQYFGPGTRLTVT.

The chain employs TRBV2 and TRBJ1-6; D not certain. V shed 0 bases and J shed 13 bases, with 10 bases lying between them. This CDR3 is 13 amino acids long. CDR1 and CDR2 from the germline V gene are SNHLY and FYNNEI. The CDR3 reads CASSEAEAAPLHF. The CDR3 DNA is TGTGCCAGCAGTGAAGCGGAGGCAGCGCCCCTCCACTTT.

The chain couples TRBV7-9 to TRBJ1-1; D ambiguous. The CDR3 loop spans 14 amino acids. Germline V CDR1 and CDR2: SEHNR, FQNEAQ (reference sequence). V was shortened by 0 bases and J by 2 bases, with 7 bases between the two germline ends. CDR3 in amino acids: CASSLARSNTEAFF. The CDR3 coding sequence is TGTGCCAGCAGCTTAGCGCGAAGCAACACTGAAGCTTTCTTT.

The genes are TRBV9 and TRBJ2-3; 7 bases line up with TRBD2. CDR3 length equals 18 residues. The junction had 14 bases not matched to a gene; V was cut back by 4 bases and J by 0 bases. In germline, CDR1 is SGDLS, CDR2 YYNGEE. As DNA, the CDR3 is TGTGCCAGCAGCTCTCCCCGAGGGCAGGGACTAAGCACAGATACGCAGTATTTT. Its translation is CASSSPRGQGLSTDTQYF.

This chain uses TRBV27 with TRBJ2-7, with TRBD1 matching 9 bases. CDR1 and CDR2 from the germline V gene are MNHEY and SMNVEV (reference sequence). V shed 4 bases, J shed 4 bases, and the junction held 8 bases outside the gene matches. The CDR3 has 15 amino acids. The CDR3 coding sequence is TGTGCCAGCAGTTCCACCGGGACAGGGCCGTACGAGCAGTACTTC. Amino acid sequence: CASSSTGTGPYEQYF.

For the CDR3, the DNA is TGTGCCAGCAGTTTACTATCAGGACACAGTGAGCAGTTCTTC. Its translation: CASSLLSGHSEQFF. V usage is TRBV27 and J usage is TRBJ2-1, with D perhaps matching TRBD1 (5 bases). This CDR3 comprises 14 residues. Trimming took off 2 bases at V and 9 bases at J, with 14 bases between the two ends. Germline CDR1 is MNHEY and CDR2 is SMNVEV (reference sequence).

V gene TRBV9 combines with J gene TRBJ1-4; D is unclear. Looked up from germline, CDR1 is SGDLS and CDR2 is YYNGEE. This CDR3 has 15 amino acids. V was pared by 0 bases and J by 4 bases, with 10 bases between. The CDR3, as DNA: TGTGCCAGCAGCGTAGCACACGATTTTAATGAAAAACTGTTTTTT. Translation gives CASSVAHDFNEKLFF.

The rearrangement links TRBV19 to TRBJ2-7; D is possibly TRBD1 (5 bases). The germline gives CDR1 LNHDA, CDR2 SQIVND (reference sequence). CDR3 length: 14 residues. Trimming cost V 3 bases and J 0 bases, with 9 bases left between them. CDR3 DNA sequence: TGTGCCAGTAGTATGAGACAGCCCTCCTACGAGCAGTACTTC. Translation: CASSMRQPSYEQYF.

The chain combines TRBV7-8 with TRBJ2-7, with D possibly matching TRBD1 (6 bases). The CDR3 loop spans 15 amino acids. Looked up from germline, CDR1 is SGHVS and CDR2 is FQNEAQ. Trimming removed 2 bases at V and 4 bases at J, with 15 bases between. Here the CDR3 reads CASSLPATGGYEQYF. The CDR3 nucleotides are TGTGCCAGCAGCTTACCGGCGACAGGCGGATACGAGCAGTACTTC.

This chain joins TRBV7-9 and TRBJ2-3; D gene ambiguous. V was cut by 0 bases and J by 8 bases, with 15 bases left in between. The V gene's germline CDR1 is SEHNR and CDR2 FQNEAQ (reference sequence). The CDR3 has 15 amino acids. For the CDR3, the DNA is TGTGCCAGCAGCTTAGCAAGAGGAGTCCGGATTACGCAGTATTTT. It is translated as CASSLARGVRITQYF.

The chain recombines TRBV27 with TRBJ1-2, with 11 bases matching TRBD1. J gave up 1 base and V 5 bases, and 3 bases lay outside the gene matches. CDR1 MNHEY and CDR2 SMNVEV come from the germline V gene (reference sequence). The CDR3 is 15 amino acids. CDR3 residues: CASSTDRGLNYGYTF. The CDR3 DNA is TGTGCCAGCAGTACGGACAGGGGGCTTAACTATGGCTACACCTTC.

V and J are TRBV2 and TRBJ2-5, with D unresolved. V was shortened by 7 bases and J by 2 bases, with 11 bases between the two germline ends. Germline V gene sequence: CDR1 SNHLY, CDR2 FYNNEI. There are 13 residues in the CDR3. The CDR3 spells CASNVQIQETQYF. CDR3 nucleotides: TGTGCCAGCAATGTTCAGATTCAAGAGACCCAGTACTTC. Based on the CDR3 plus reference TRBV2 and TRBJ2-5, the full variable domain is EPEVTQTPSHQVTQMGQEVILRCVPISNHLYFYWYRQILGQKVEFLVSFYNNEISEKSEIFDDQFSVERPDGSNFTLKIRSTKLEDSAMYFCASNVQIQETQYFGPGTRLLVL.

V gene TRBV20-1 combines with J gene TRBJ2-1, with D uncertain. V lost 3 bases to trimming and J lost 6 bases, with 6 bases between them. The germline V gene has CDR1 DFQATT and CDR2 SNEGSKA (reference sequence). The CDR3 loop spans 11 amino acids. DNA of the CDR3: TGCAGTGCTAGGGGCGTCAATGAGCAGTTCTTC. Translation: CSARGVNEQFF.